The rows below give T cell receptor beta chains drawn from one sample of a study of T cell changes during pregnancy in multiple sclerosis. Generated by immunoSEQ multiplex PCR, the TCRdb table keeps only in-frame clones and is missing some. Of about 67,000 clones in the sample, about 92% were seen once. Sequenced material: peripheral blood, taken in the second trimester of pregnancy. The receptors were gathered from a female donor in good health, enrolled as a control in a pregnancy study. CDR3s include the opening cysteine and the closing phenylalanine or tryptophan. D genes are given only for firm matches. For some rows the clone size is stated as once, few or many, or as a class when expanded; others skip it.

CDR3nt: TGTGCCAGCAGCGTTGGGACTAGCGGACTTAAACAAGAGACCCAGTACTTC; CDR3aa: CASSVGTSGLKQETQYF; abundance: -; j_gene: TRBJ2-5; v_gene: TRBV7-2; d_gene: TRBD2
CDR3nt: TGTGCCACCCCCCGTCTACAGGGTGGGGGCTACACCTTC; CDR3aa: CATPRLQGGGYTF; abundance: -; j_gene: TRBJ1-2; v_gene: TRBV7-9; d_gene: -
CDR3nt: TGCAGCGCTCGTAGCGGGTACGAGCAGTACTTC; CDR3aa: CSARSGYEQYF; abundance: -; j_gene: TRBJ2-7; v_gene: TRBV29-1; d_gene: TRBD2
CDR3nt: TGTGCCAGCAGTTACTCGTCAGGGGGCCCAAATACGCAGTATTTT; CDR3aa: CASSYSSGGPNTQYF; abundance: -; j_gene: TRBJ2-3; v_gene: TRBV6-5; d_gene: TRBD1
CDR3nt: TGCAGCGTTGGGGGACAGGGTGGCACCGGGGAGCTGTTTTTT; CDR3aa: CSVGGQGGTGELFF; abundance: -; j_gene: TRBJ2-2; v_gene: TRBV29-1; d_gene: TRBD1
CDR3nt: TGTGCCAGCAGCGATACTACAGGTTATCAGCCCCAGCATTTT; CDR3aa: CASSDTTGYQPQHF; abundance: -; j_gene: TRBJ1-5; v_gene: TRBV28; d_gene: -
CDR3nt: TGTGCCAGCAGTGATACTGGGACAGGGAATCGGGAGCAGTTCTTC; CDR3aa: CASSDTGTGNREQFF; abundance: -; j_gene: TRBJ2-1; v_gene: TRBV6-4; d_gene: TRBD1
CDR3nt: TGTGCCAGCTCACCCACTGAAAACACTGAAGCTTTCTTT; CDR3aa: CASSPTENTEAFF; abundance: -; j_gene: TRBJ1-1; v_gene: TRBV18; d_gene: -
CDR3nt: TGCGCCAGCAGCCCGCGGGGGGGCTTCACCGGGGAGCTGTTTTTT; CDR3aa: CASSPRGGFTGELFF; abundance: -; j_gene: TRBJ2-2; v_gene: TRBV5-1; d_gene: TRBD2
CDR3nt: TGTGCCAGCAGCGCCGGGACTCACAATGAGCAGTTCTTC; CDR3aa: CASSAGTHNEQFF; abundance: -; j_gene: TRBJ2-1; v_gene: TRBV5-6; d_gene: -
CDR3nt: TGTGCCAGCAGCAGACAGGGAATCGAGCAGTACTTC; CDR3aa: CASSRQGIEQYF; abundance: -; j_gene: TRBJ2-7; v_gene: TRBV7-2; d_gene: TRBD1
CDR3nt: TGCGCCAGCACTTCCGGACAGACCACCCAAGAGACCCAGTACTTC; CDR3aa: CASTSGQTTQETQYF; abundance: -; j_gene: TRBJ2-5; v_gene: TRBV5-1; d_gene: -
CDR3nt: TGTGCCAGCAGTGACGAGGGGACTTTGGGAAACACCATATATTTT; CDR3aa: CASSDEGTLGNTIYF; abundance: -; j_gene: TRBJ1-3; v_gene: TRBV2; d_gene: -
CDR3nt: TGTGCCAGCAGCTATTCCCATCCGGTTGGCGAGCAGTACTTC; CDR3aa: CASSYSHPVGEQYF; abundance: -; j_gene: TRBJ2-7; v_gene: TRBV11-3; d_gene: -
CDR3nt: TGTGCCAGTAGCGGACAGGGGGCAGGTCAGCCCCAGCATTTT; CDR3aa: CASSGQGAGQPQHF; abundance: -; j_gene: TRBJ1-5; v_gene: TRBV19; d_gene: TRBD1
CDR3nt: TGCAGTGCGCAGACACGCTACGAGCAGTACTTC; CDR3aa: CSAQTRYEQYF; abundance: -; j_gene: TRBJ2-7; v_gene: TRBV20-1; d_gene: -
CDR3nt: TGCAGCGTTGAAAGGTGGGAGTCCCCCAATGAGCAGTTCTTC; CDR3aa: CSVERWESPNEQFF; abundance: -; j_gene: TRBJ2-1; v_gene: TRBV29-1; d_gene: -
CDR3nt: TGTGCCAGCAGCTTGTGGCAGGGGAACACTGAAGCTTTCTTT; CDR3aa: CASSLWQGNTEAFF; abundance: -; j_gene: TRBJ1-1; v_gene: TRBV5-5; d_gene: -
CDR3nt: TGTGCCAGCAGCCAACAGGGCGGCTACGAGCAGTACTTC; CDR3aa: CASSQQGGYEQYF; abundance: -; j_gene: TRBJ2-7; v_gene: TRBV7-2; d_gene: -
CDR3nt: TGTGCCAGCTCACCACCGGGGCTAGCGGGAGGAGGAGAGACCCAGTACTTC; CDR3aa: CASSPPGLAGGGETQYF; abundance: -; j_gene: TRBJ2-5; v_gene: TRBV18; d_gene: TRBD2
CDR3nt: TGCGCCAGCAGCTTTGACTATCCTACAGATACGCAGTATTTT; CDR3aa: CASSFDYPTDTQYF; abundance: -; j_gene: TRBJ2-3; v_gene: TRBV5-1; d_gene: -
CDR3nt: TGCGCCAGCAGCTTGGAGGGGAATGAAAAACTGTTTTTT; CDR3aa: CASSLEGNEKLFF; abundance: -; j_gene: TRBJ1-4; v_gene: TRBV5-1; d_gene: -
CDR3nt: TGCGCCAGCAGCACCACTAGCGGGAGTATGAATGAGCAGTTCTTC; CDR3aa: CASSTTSGSMNEQFF; abundance: -; j_gene: TRBJ2-1; v_gene: TRBV5-1; d_gene: TRBD2
CDR3nt: TGTGCCAGCAGCCAGGCTAGCGGGGGGTGGGAGACCCAGTACTTC; CDR3aa: CASSQASGGWETQYF; abundance: -; j_gene: TRBJ2-5; v_gene: TRBV14; d_gene: TRBD2
CDR3nt: TGTGCCAGCAGTTTTGGGGGCAGGGGAAACACCATATATTTT; CDR3aa: CASSFGGRGNTIYF; abundance: -; j_gene: TRBJ1-3; v_gene: TRBV28; d_gene: -
CDR3nt: TGTGCCATCAGTGGCACGGACAGGGAGGTAGCTTTCTTT; CDR3aa: CAISGTDREVAFF; abundance: -; j_gene: TRBJ1-1; v_gene: TRBV10-3; d_gene: TRBD1
CDR3nt: TGCGCCAGCAGCCCCGGACAGGGAGGGTCCTACGAGCAGTACTTC; CDR3aa: CASSPGQGGSYEQYF; abundance: -; j_gene: TRBJ2-7; v_gene: TRBV4-1; d_gene: -
CDR3nt: TGTGCCAGCAGCCCAAACAGGGTTCAAGAGACCCAGTACTTC; CDR3aa: CASSPNRVQETQYF; abundance: -; j_gene: TRBJ2-5; v_gene: TRBV11-1; d_gene: -
CDR3nt: TGTGCCAGCAGTTACTCGAGATATGAGACCCAGTACTTC; CDR3aa: CASSYSRYETQYF; abundance: -; j_gene: TRBJ2-5; v_gene: TRBV6-5; d_gene: -
CDR3nt: TGTGCCAGCAGTTCTCCGGGATCCTACGAGCAGTACTTC; CDR3aa: CASSSPGSYEQYF; abundance: -; j_gene: TRBJ2-7; v_gene: TRBV6-5; d_gene: -
CDR3nt: TGTGCCAGCAGCGGACTAGCGGGAGGGCATGAGCAGTACTTC; CDR3aa: CASSGLAGGHEQYF; abundance: -; j_gene: TRBJ2-7; v_gene: TRBV6-1; d_gene: TRBD2
CDR3nt: TGTGCCAGCAGCGGGCAGGGTTACTCTGGAAACACCATATATTTT; CDR3aa: CASSGQGYSGNTIYF; abundance: once; j_gene: TRBJ1-3; v_gene: TRBV2; d_gene: -
CDR3nt: TGTGCCAGCAGCCCAGGACAGGGGGAAGGCTACACCTTC; CDR3aa: CASSPGQGEGYTF; abundance: -; j_gene: TRBJ1-2; v_gene: TRBV7-9; d_gene: TRBD1
CDR3nt: TGCGCCAGCAGCCCCTGGACTAGCGGGAGCGGGGAGCTGTTTTTT; CDR3aa: CASSPWTSGSGELFF; abundance: -; j_gene: TRBJ2-2; v_gene: TRBV4-3; d_gene: TRBD2
CDR3nt: TGTGCCAGCAGCGACAGGGTTTCCTACGAGCAGTACTTC; CDR3aa: CASSDRVSYEQYF; abundance: -; j_gene: TRBJ2-7; v_gene: TRBV2; d_gene: TRBD1
CDR3nt: TGTGCCAGCAGCTCCGGGACTAGAAATGCCGAGCAGTACTTC; CDR3aa: CASSSGTRNAEQYF; abundance: -; j_gene: TRBJ2-7; v_gene: TRBV7-2; d_gene: TRBD2
CDR3nt: TGTGCCATTCGAGGAGGGGAAGAGACCCAGTACTTC; CDR3aa: CAIRGGEETQYF; abundance: -; j_gene: TRBJ2-5; v_gene: TRBV10-3; d_gene: -
CDR3nt: TGTGCCAGCAGTTCGACAGAGACGAATCAGCCCCAGCATTTT; CDR3aa: CASSSTETNQPQHF; abundance: -; j_gene: TRBJ1-5; v_gene: TRBV6-6; d_gene: -
CDR3nt: TGTGCCAGCAGGGACATGAGCTTGACAGGGGGCCACGAGCAGTACTTC; CDR3aa: CASRDMSLTGGHEQYF; abundance: -; j_gene: TRBJ2-7; v_gene: TRBV28; d_gene: TRBD1
CDR3nt: TGTGCCAGCAGTTTAGGCAGCAGTGGGGCATGGGCTTTCTTT; CDR3aa: CASSLGSSGAWAFF; abundance: few; j_gene: TRBJ1-1; v_gene: TRBV28; d_gene: -
CDR3nt: TGCGCCAGCAGCCAGTGGGGGACTAGCGGCACAGATACGCAGTATTTT; CDR3aa: CASSQWGTSGTDTQYF; abundance: -; j_gene: TRBJ2-3; v_gene: TRBV4-3; d_gene: TRBD2
CDR3nt: TGTGCCAGCAGCTTAGTCGGGGGTGATGGCTACACCTTC; CDR3aa: CASSLVGGDGYTF; abundance: few; j_gene: TRBJ1-2; v_gene: TRBV7-2; d_gene: -
CDR3nt: TGTGCCACCGAAGAGGAACACAGGTCCTATGGCTACACCTTC; CDR3aa: CATEEEHRSYGYTF; abundance: -; j_gene: TRBJ1-2; v_gene: TRBV6-1; d_gene: -
CDR3nt: TGTGCCAGCAGTTCGGGAGCAGGGTCGGACGAGCAGTACTTC; CDR3aa: CASSSGAGSDEQYF; abundance: once; j_gene: TRBJ2-7; v_gene: TRBV28; d_gene: -